The 11 T cell receptor beta chains given below trace back to one sample, sequenced in a study of cytomegalovirus exposure and HLA in healthy donors. Profiled with immunoSEQ multiplex PCR; TCRdb holds only in-frame clones, not every one. The table has roughly 140,000 clones, more than 85% seen once; the top ten hold approximately 8.7%. The sequencing sample was made of PBMCs. The receptors were gathered from a man in his late teens or twenties in good health and CMV-seropositive.

The chain recombines TRBV7-9 with TRBJ1-4; 8 bases fit TRBD1. CDR1 and CDR2 from the germline V gene are SEHNR and FQNEAQ (reference sequence). The CDR3 extends over 14 amino acids. With 5 bases clipped from V and 5 bases from J, the junction kept 4 bases outside the gene matches. CDR3 loop: CASSRQGRNEKLFF. In DNA, the CDR3 is TGTGCCAGCAGCAGACAGGGGAGGAATGAAAAACTGTTTTTT.

This clone came up once. V and J are TRBV5-1 and TRBJ2-6; D ambiguous. The V end lost 4 bases, the J end lost 0 bases, and 8 bases lay between the germline ends. The CDR3 extends over 15 amino acids. Per the germline V gene, CDR1 is SGHRS and CDR2 is YFSETQ. The CDR3: CASSRDFSGANVLTF. The CDR3 DNA follows: TGCGCCAGCAGCCGAGACTTCTCTGGGGCCAACGTCCTGACTTTC. The entire variable domain, with the rest obtained from reference TRBV5-1 and TRBJ2-6, is as follows: KAGVTQTPRYLIKTRGQQVTLSCSPISGHRSVSWYQQTPGQGLQFLFEYFSETQRNKGNFPGRFSGRQFSNSRSEMNVSTLELGDSALYLCASSRDFSGANVLTFGAGSRLTVL.

V usage is TRBV19 and J usage is TRBJ2-5; 7 bases are shared with TRBD2. This CDR3 contains 16 residues. V lost 6 bases to trimming and J lost 4 bases; unmatched junction nucleotides: 14. Germline V gives CDR1 LNHDA, CDR2 SQIVND (reference sequence). The CDR3 here is CASSPSPSGIRETQYF. The CDR3 DNA reads TGTGCCAGTAGCCCCTCGCCCAGCGGGATTCGAGAGACCCAGTACTTC.

The V and J genes are TRBV5-1 and TRBJ1-1; D is ambiguous. V was pared by 0 bases and J by 3 bases, with 12 bases between. The germline CDR1 and CDR2 sequences are SGHRS and YFSETQ. CDR3 size: 15 residues. In DNA form, the CDR3 reads TGCGCCAGCAGCTTGGAGGGAGGCCTATACACTGAAGCTTTCTTT. Its translation: CASSLEGGLYTEAFF.

The rearrangement joins TRBV7-9 to TRBJ2-2; D is ambiguous. Germline V gene data show CDR1 as SEHNR and CDR2 as FQNEAQ (reference sequence). V lost 2 bases, J lost 7 bases, and 11 bases lay in between. The CDR3 has 14 amino acids. Here the CDR3 reads CASSLSYGYGELFF. For the CDR3, the DNA is TGTGCCAGCAGCTTAAGTTACGGTTACGGGGAGCTGTTTTTT.

The chain joins TRBV4-2 to TRBJ2-7, with D uncertain. The germline CDR1 and CDR2 sequences are LGHNA and YNFKEQ. This CDR3 contains 14 residues. The V gene lost 4 bases and the J gene lost 2 bases, with 12 bases spanning the gap. CDR3 in DNA: TGTGCCAGCAGCCCTAGTCGACGAACCTACGAGCAGTACTTC. Translation gives CASSPSRRTYEQYF.

The V and J genes are TRBV11-2 and TRBJ1-2; D is unresolved. Germline V lookup: CDR1 SGHAT, CDR2 FQNNGV. The CDR3 runs to 13 residues. Trimming cost V 2 bases and J 9 bases, with 13 bases left between them. The DNA for the CDR3 is TGTGCCAGCAGCTTATTGGGCACCACCAGCTACACCTTC. Amino acids: CASSLLGTTSYTF.

The V gene is TRBV7-8, the J gene TRBJ2-4, with 8 bases lining up with TRBD1. V lost 5 bases to trimming and J lost 8 bases; unmatched junction nucleotides: 14. The germline CDR1 and CDR2 sequences are SGHVS and FQNEAQ. The CDR3 is made up of 16 amino acids. CDR3 nucleotide sequence: TGTGCCAGCAGCATCGGACAGGGCGGTTCAGGGTACATTCAGTACTTC. Residues: CASSIGQGGSGYIQYF. The complete variable domain, with remaining parts taken from reference TRBV7-8 and TRBJ2-4, reads GAGVSQSPRYKVAKRGQDVALRCDPISGHVSLFWYQQALGQGPEFLTYFQNEAQLDKSGLPSDRFFAERPEGSVSTLKIQRTQQEDSAVYLCASSIGQGGSGYIQYFGAGTRLSVL.

J is TRBJ1-5 and V is TRBV19; TRBD1 might be the D (6 bases). Trimming took 1 base from V and 5 from J, leaving 15 bases between them. Germline V gives CDR1 LNHDA, CDR2 SQIVND (reference sequence). The CDR3 is 16 amino acids. The CDR3 region has the DNA TGTGCCAGTAGTATAGGTGGAGGGGGAGGGGATCAGCCCCAGCATTTT. Protein product: CASSIGGGGGDQPQHF.

This chain links TRBV5-1 with TRBJ1-1; D is undetermined. Trimming shortened V by 0 bases and J by 1 base, and 10 bases separated the two germline ends. This CDR3 spans 15 amino acids. Germline assignment: CDR1 SGHRS and CDR2 YFSETQ. CDR3 DNA sequence: TGCGCCAGCAGCTTGGGCCCGTCGGGGAACACTGAAGCTTTCTTT. Encoded protein: CASSLGPSGNTEAFF.

The count of this clone is one. The genes are TRBV4-1 and TRBJ2-1; 14 bases map to TRBD2. V dropped 3 bases and J dropped 6; count of bases not matched to a gene: 7. Per the germline V gene, CDR1 is MGHRA and CDR2 is YSYEKL. This CDR3 comprises 17 residues. The CDR3 protein is CASSHLSGTSGSNEQFF. CDR3 DNA sequence: TGCGCCAGCAGCCACCTAAGCGGGACTAGCGGGAGCAATGAGCAGTTCTTC.